The 30 T cell receptor beta chains below were found in one sample sequenced in a study of OX40 agonist ivuxolimab in advanced cancers. The assay was immunoSEQ multiplex PCR, and TCRdb's table has in-frame clones only and misses some. Among 50,000 to 65,000 clones listed, around 90% were seen once. Sample: CD4+ or CD8+ T cells sorted from blood, taken in a trial of the OX40 agonist ivuxolimab. These receptors all stem from an adult with an advanced solid tumor such as melanoma, head and neck, liver or kidney cancer.

The chain uses TRBV7-9 and TRBJ1-1; D might be TRBD1 (6 bases). The CDR3 consists of 13 residues. CDR1 is SEHNR and CDR2 is FQNEAQ in the germline V gene (reference sequence). Deletions cut 5 bases from V and 3 bases from J, with 10 bases between. CDR3 DNA: TGTGCCAGCAGCATTCGGACAGACACTGAAGCTTTCTTT. Encoded protein: CASSIRTDTEAFF.

The chain couples TRBV2 to TRBJ2-3; D is ambiguous. Germline V lookup: CDR1 SNHLY, CDR2 FYNNEI. The V end lost 8 bases, the J end lost 2 bases, and 17 bases lay between the germline ends. This CDR3 comprises 15 residues. The CDR3 DNA follows: TGTGCCAGCCGGGCGCCATACCATGCCACAGATACGCAGTATTTT. This codes for CASRAPYHATDTQYF.

This clone occurred a few times. The J gene is TRBJ1-1, the V gene TRBV2; D remains unclear. V gave up 7 bases and J gave up 8 bases, with 8 bases separating them. The CDR3 contains 10 residues. CDR1 and CDR2 from the germline V gene are SNHLY and FYNNEI. The CDR3 DNA reads TGTGCCAGCACCGTGGGGGAAGCTTTCTTT. Translating gives CASTVGEAFF.

This chain joins TRBV6-6 and TRBJ2-1; 12 positions match TRBD2. This CDR3 contains 15 residues. Per germline, CDR1 MNHNY and CDR2 SVGAGI (reference sequence). The V segment lost 1 base and the J segment 10 bases; nucleotides outside the gene matches: 5. The CDR3 region is CASSYLTSGSHEQFF. The DNA of the CDR3 is TGTGCCAGCAGTTACTTGACTAGCGGGAGCCACGAGCAGTTCTTC.

The chain joins TRBV9 to TRBJ2-3; D call uncertain. The V gene's germline CDR1 is SGDLS and CDR2 YYNGEE. The CDR3 runs to 14 residues. The ends were cut back, 3 bases at V and 3 bases at J, with 11 bases in the middle. CDR3 in DNA: TGTGCCAGCAGCGAACGGTTGACTACAGATACGCAGTATTTT. Protein sequence: CASSERLTTDTQYF.

The V gene is TRBV7-3, the J gene TRBJ2-3; 12 nucleotides align to TRBD2. Germline V gene lookup returns CDR1 SGHTA and CDR2 FQGTGA. The length of the CDR3 is 15 residues. V lost 6 bases, J lost 4 bases, and 5 bases stayed unmatched. CDR3 in amino acids: CASRMTSGSADTQYF. CDR3 in DNA: TGTGCCAGCAGGATGACTAGCGGGAGCGCAGATACGCAGTATTTT.

Note on this clone: Other nucleotide sequences in the sample specify the same CDR3. The V and J genes are TRBV28 and TRBJ2-7; D remains ambiguous. This CDR3 is 11 amino acids long. Trimming took 5 bases from V and 2 from J, leaving 4 bases between them. From germline, CDR1 is MDHEN and CDR2 SYDVKM. CDR3 sequence reads: CASSRTYEQYF. The CDR3 bases are TGTGCCAGCAGTAGGACCTACGAGCAGTACTTC.

The chain joins TRBV14 to TRBJ2-7; D not certain. V was shortened by 2 bases and J by 1 base, with 0 bases between the two germline ends. The CDR3 extends over 11 amino acids. CDR1 is SGHDN and CDR2 is FVKESK in the germline V gene. CDR3 sequence reads: CASSQSYEQYF. The DNA of the CDR3 is TGTGCCAGCAGCCAATCCTACGAGCAGTACTTC.

V is TRBV7-2 and J is TRBJ2-7, with D tentatively TRBD1 (5 bases). V gave up 4 bases and J gave up 3 bases, with 10 bases separating them. The CDR3 length is 13 residues. The V gene's germline CDR1 is SGHTA and CDR2 FQGNSA. CDR3 in DNA: TGTGCCAGCAGCTGGACACCTATCTACGAGCAGTACTTC. Its translation: CASSWTPIYEQYF.

The gene calls are TRBV6-1 and TRBJ2-7; 10 bases agree with TRBD2. The CDR3 is made up of 16 amino acids. In germline, CDR1 is MNHNS, CDR2 SASEGT. V trimming: 4 bases; J trimming: 4 bases; junction bases outside the gene matches: 10. CDR3 in DNA: TGTGCCAGCAGTGTCGGGACTAGCGACCGTGGATACGAGCAGTACTTC. It codes for CASSVGTSDRGYEQYF.

CDR3 nucleotide sequence: TGTGCCAGCAGTTTCTGGCCAGGGAATAATTCACCCCTCCACTTT. It encodes CASSFWPGNNSPLHF. This chain uses TRBV28 with TRBJ1-6, with D perhaps matching TRBD1 (5 bases). This CDR3 is built from 15 residues. The V and J ends lost 3 bases and 5 bases respectively, with 11 bases between them. CDR1 is MDHEN and CDR2 is SYDVKM in the germline V gene.

The chain employs TRBV15 and TRBJ2-6, with D perhaps given as TRBD1 or TRBD2 (5 bases each). V was clipped by 5 bases and J by 3 bases, with 8 bases between them. In germline, CDR1 is LNHNV, CDR2 YYDKDF (reference sequence). The CDR3 totals 14 residues. The chain's CDR3 is CATSGGLGANVLTF. The CDR3 DNA sequence: TGTGCCACCAGCGGGGGTCTTGGGGCCAACGTCCTGACTTTC.

J is TRBJ1-1 and V is TRBV2; TRBD1 aligns across 8 bases. Trimming took 8 bases from V and 4 from J; bases not matched to a gene: 12. This CDR3 region has 15 residues. Germline CDR1 SNHLY, CDR2 FYNNEI. The DNA for the CDR3 is TGTGCCAGCGACTCTCCTACTACAGGGGGCACTGAAGCTTTCTTT. Translation gives CASDSPTTGGTEAFF.

The gene calls are TRBV5-1 and TRBJ1-1; 7 bases map to TRBD1. Germline CDR1 and CDR2: SGHRS and YFSETQ. The trim removed 2 bases at V and 4 bases at J, leaving 11 bases unmatched. The CDR3 covers 16 residues. The CDR3 sequence: CASSFDRDRGVTEAFF. CDR3 nucleotide sequence: TGCGCCAGCAGCTTTGACAGGGATAGGGGAGTCACTGAAGCTTTCTTT.

The chain uses TRBV27 and TRBJ2-2, with D maybe TRBD2 (6 bases). This CDR3 comprises 15 residues. Trimming stripped 4 bases from V and 2 bases from J, with 11 bases between. Germline CDR1 is MNHEY and CDR2 is SMNVEV (reference sequence). The DNA of the CDR3 is TGTGCCAGCAGTTGGCGGGACGGCAACACCGGGGAGCTGTTTTTT. It codes for CASSWRDGNTGELFF.

The V and J genes are TRBV28 and TRBJ2-1; tentative D call: TRBD1 (5 bases). This CDR3 is 16 amino acids long. Deletions cut 1 base from V and 4 bases from J, with 14 bases between. From germline, CDR1 is MDHEN and CDR2 SYDVKM. The CDR3 coding sequence is TGTGCCAGCAGTTTATCCCCAGGGCCGCTGTACAATGAGCAGTTCTTC. This translates into CASSLSPGPLYNEQFF.

The rearrangement uses TRBV5-1 and TRBJ1-1; no reliable D call. Trimming cost V 4 bases and J 0 bases, with 10 bases left between them. CDR1 is SGHRS, CDR2 YFSETQ, per germline. The CDR3 has 14 amino acids. The chain's CDR3 is CASSPFQLNTEAFF. Written as DNA, the CDR3 is TGCGCCAGCAGCCCCTTCCAGTTGAACACTGAAGCTTTCTTT.

The V gene is TRBV30, the J gene TRBJ2-1; D might be TRBD1 or TRBD2, each matching 5 bases. Germline CDR1 reads GTSNPN; CDR2 reads SVGIG (reference sequence). Trimming took 1 base from V and 2 from J, leaving 6 bases between them. This CDR3 is 13 amino acids long. The CDR3 loop reads CAWSGGTYNEQFF. In DNA, the CDR3 is TGTGCCTGGAGTGGGGGGACCTACAATGAGCAGTTCTTC.

This clone was recorded only once. V usage is TRBV27 and J usage is TRBJ2-7, with TRBD2 matching 10 bases. V shed 5 bases and J 0 bases; nucleotides not matched to a gene: 10. Germline values: CDR1 MNHEY, CDR2 SMNVEV (reference sequence). This CDR3 is 17 amino acids long. The CDR3 DNA follows: TGTGCCAGCAGTCCTACCCGGACTAGCGGATACTCCTACGAGCAGTACTTC. This codes for CASSPTRTSGYSYEQYF.

The J gene is TRBJ2-3, the V gene TRBV29-1; TRBD2 matches 8 bases. V lost 3 bases to trimming and J lost 1 base; unmatched junction nucleotides: 6. Germline lookup yields CDR1 SQVTM and CDR2 ANQGSEA. CDR3 size: 15 residues. The CDR3 coding sequence is TGCAGCGTTGAGGAACTAGCGGTACGCACAGATACGCAGTATTTT. Its translation: CSVEELAVRTDTQYF.

In DNA form, the CDR3 reads TGTGCCAGTAGTGCCCAAGGAAGTCAGCCCCAGCATTTT. This sequence encodes CASSAQGSQPQHF. V usage is TRBV19 and J usage is TRBJ1-5; D gene uncertain. Germline CDR1 is LNHDA and CDR2 is SQIVND (reference sequence). The CDR3 is made up of 13 amino acids. Trimming took off 5 bases at V and 6 bases at J, with 11 bases between the two ends.

This clone was picked up one time. V gene TRBV25-1 combines with J gene TRBJ2-7, with TRBD1 matching 7 bases. This CDR3 is built from 12 residues. Germline V CDR1 and CDR2: MGHDK, SYGVNS. Trimming cost V 5 bases and J 6 bases; bases outside gene matches: 4. This chain's CDR3 is CASSPTGLEQYF. CDR3 nucleotide sequence: TGTGCCAGCAGTCCGACAGGGCTCGAGCAGTACTTC.

The chain recombines TRBV28 with TRBJ2-3; D is perhaps TRBD2 (6 bases). The V end was cut by 2 bases, the J end by 6 bases, with 12 bases between. The CDR3 sequence is 14 residues long. CDR1 and CDR2 (germline): MDHEN, SYDVKM. CDR3 amino acids: CASSLSLASDTQYF. The CDR3, as DNA: TGTGCCAGCAGTTTAAGTCTAGCGTCGGATACGCAGTATTTT.

This clone came up once. DNA of the CDR3: TGTGCCAGCAGCGCCGGGAGGGGCCTCGGCAATGAGCAGTTCTTC. Translation gives CASSAGRGLGNEQFF. The chain is built from TRBV9 and TRBJ2-1; TRBD2 matches 8 bases. The trim removed 3 bases at V and 6 bases at J, leaving 8 bases unmatched. CDR1 is SGDLS and CDR2 is YYNGEE in the germline V gene. CDR3 length: 15 residues.

The gene calls are TRBV6-5 and TRBJ2-2; D gene ambiguous. Trimming took 5 bases from V and 4 from J, leaving 11 bases between them. The CDR3 spans 14 residues. CDR1 and CDR2 from the germline V gene are MNHEY and SVGAGI. CDR3 DNA: TGTGCCAGCAGTCAGAGAGGCGGCACCGGGGAGCTGTTTTTT. Protein sequence: CASSQRGGTGELFF.

The chain has TRBV5-4 and TRBJ1-1, with 8 bases identical to TRBD1. The V gene end was trimmed by 3 bases and the J gene end by 3 bases; junction bases not matched to a gene: 7. The CDR3 spans 15 residues. Germline CDR1 and CDR2: SGHNT and YYREEE (reference sequence). CDR3 bases: TGTGCCAGCAGCTCCTGGGCAGGGGGCTACACTGAAGCTTTCTTT. It translates to CASSSWAGGYTEAFF.

As for this clone: An end of the junction does not agree with germline; a read error may underlie this. The V and J genes are TRBV7-9 and TRBJ2-6; D call uncertain. Germline V gene lookup returns CDR1 SEHNR and CDR2 FQNEAQ (reference sequence). The CDR3 has 14 residues. The CDR3 protein is CASSGSSRANVLTF. The CDR3 DNA follows: TGTGCCAGCAGCGGGTCCTCTCGGGCCAACGTCCTGACTTTC.

This clone came up once. The rearrangement uses TRBV28 and TRBJ2-1; 11 bases agree with TRBD2. The V and J ends lost 5 bases and 7 bases, in that order; junction bases with no gene match: 16. Germline lookup yields CDR1 MDHEN and CDR2 SYDVKM. The CDR3 contains 18 residues. The CDR3 DNA is TGTGCCAGCAGTCTAAACTCAGTGGGACTAGCGGTTAGTAATGAGCAGTTCTTC. Residues: CASSLNSVGLAVSNEQFF.

This chain uses TRBV9 with TRBJ2-3; D remains ambiguous. CDR1 SGDLS and CDR2 YYNGEE come from the germline V gene. The CDR3 spans 12 residues. The V end was cut by 3 bases, the J end by 2 bases, with 4 bases between. The CDR3 bases are TGTGCCAGCAGCGAGCTCACAGATACGCAGTATTTT. It is translated as CASSELTDTQYF.

The J gene is TRBJ2-7, the V gene TRBV19, with D possibly being TRBD1 (5 bases). CDR3 length equals 14 residues. Germline V CDR1 and CDR2: LNHDA, SQIVND (reference sequence). Deletions cut 6 bases from V and 3 bases from J, with 15 bases between. As DNA, the CDR3 is TGTGCCAGTAGCACAGCCCCTAGGGGCTACGAGCAGTACTTC. Amino acid sequence: CASSTAPRGYEQYF.